This T cell receptor (beta chain) was identified during a study of blood T cell repertoires in COVID-19. Sequencing was performed with immunoSEQ multiplex PCR; in TCRdb, only in-frame clones are kept and a portion is missing. Among approximately 200,000 clones listed, about 88% were seen once. This clonotype originated in a woman aged 30 to 39 who had been exposed to COVID-19. The sample comprised PBMCs or T cells enriched from blood (not recorded which).

CDR3 sequence reads: CASSSTAGTYEQYF. In DNA, the CDR3 is TGTGCCAGCAGCTCCACCGCGGGAACCTACGAGCAGTACTTC. The chain combines TRBV7-8 with TRBJ2-7; D may be TRBD2 (6 bases). The V gene lost 4 bases and the J gene lost 2 bases, with 12 bases spanning the gap. In germline, CDR1 is SGHVS, CDR2 FQNEAQ. CDR3 length: 14 residues.